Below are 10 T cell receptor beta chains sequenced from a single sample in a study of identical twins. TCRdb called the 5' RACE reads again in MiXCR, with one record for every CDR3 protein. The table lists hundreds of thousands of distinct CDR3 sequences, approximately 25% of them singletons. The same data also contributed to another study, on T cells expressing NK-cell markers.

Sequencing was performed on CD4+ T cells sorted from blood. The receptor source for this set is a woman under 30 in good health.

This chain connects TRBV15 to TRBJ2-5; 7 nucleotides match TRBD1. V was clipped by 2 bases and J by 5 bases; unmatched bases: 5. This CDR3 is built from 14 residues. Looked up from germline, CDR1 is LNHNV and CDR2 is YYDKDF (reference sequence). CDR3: CATSRTGVRETQYF. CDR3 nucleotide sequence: TGTGCCACCAGCAGAACAGGGGTGCGGGAGACCCAGTACTTC.

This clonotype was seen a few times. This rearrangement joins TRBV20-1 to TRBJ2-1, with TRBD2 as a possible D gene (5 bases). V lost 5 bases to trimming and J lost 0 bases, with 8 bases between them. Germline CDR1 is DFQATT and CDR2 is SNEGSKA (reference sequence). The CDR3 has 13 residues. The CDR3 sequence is CSAERDSYNEQFF. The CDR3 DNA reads TGCAGTGCTGAGAGGGACTCCTACAATGAGCAGTTCTTC.

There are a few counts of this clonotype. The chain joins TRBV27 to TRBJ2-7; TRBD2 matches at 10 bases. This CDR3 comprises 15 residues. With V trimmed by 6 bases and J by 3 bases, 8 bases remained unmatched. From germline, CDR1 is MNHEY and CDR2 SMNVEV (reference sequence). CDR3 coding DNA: TGTGCCAGCAGGGCAAAAGCGGGAGGGTTCTACGAGCAGTACTTC. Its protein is CASRAKAGGFYEQYF.

CDR3 loop: CATSEAGARNEQFF. In DNA form, the CDR3 reads TGTGCCACCAGTGAGGCAGGGGCACGCAATGAGCAGTTCTTC. The chain joins TRBV24-1 to TRBJ2-1; maybe TRBD1 (6 bases). V was pared by 4 bases and J by 6 bases, with 12 bases between. This CDR3 spans 14 amino acids. CDR1 KGHDR and CDR2 SFDVKD come from the germline V gene.

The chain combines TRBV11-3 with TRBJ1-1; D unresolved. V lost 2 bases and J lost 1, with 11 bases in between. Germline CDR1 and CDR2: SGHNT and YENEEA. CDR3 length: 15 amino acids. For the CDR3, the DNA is TGTGCCAGCAGCTTACGTCCTGGCAAGAACACTGAAGCTTTCTTT. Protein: CASSLRPGKNTEAFF.

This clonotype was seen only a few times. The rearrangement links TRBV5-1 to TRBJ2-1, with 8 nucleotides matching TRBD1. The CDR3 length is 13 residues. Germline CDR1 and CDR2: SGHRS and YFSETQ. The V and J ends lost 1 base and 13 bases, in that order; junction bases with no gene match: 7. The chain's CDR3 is CASSLQLDRDQFF. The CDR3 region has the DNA TGCGCCAGCAGCTTGCAATTGGACAGGGACCAGTTCTTC. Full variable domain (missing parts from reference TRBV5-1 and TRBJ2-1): KAGVTQTPRYLIKTRGQQVTLSCSPISGHRSVSWYQQTPGQGLQFLFEYFSETQRNKGNFPGRFSGRQFSNSRSEMNVSTLELGDSALYLCASSLQLDRDQFFGPGTRLTVL.

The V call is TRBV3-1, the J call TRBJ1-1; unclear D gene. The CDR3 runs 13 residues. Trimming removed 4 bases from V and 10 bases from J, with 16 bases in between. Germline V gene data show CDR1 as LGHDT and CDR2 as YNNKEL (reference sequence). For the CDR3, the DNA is TGTGCCAGCAGCCGTACGTCGGGTGCGGCAGCTTTCTTT. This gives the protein CASSRTSGAAAFF. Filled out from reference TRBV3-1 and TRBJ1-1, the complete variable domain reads DTAVSQTPKYLVTQMGNDKSIKCEQNLGHDTMYWYKQDSKKFLKIMFSYNNKELIINETVPNRFSPKSPDKAHLNLHINSLELGDSAVYFCASSRTSGAAAFFGQGTRLTVV.

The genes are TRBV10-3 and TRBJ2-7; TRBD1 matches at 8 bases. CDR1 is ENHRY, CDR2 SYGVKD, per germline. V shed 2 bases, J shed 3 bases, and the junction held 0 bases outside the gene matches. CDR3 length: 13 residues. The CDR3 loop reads CAISEGTGYEQYF. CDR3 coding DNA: TGTGCCATCAGTGAGGGGACAGGCTACGAGCAGTACTTC.

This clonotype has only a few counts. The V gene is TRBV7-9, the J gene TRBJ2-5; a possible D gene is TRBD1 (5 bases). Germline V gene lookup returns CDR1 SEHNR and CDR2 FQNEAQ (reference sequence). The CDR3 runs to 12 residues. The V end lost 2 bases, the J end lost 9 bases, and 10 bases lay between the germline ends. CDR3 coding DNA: TGTGCCAGCAGCTTAAATCTAGGGGCCCAGTACTTC. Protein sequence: CASSLNLGAQYF.

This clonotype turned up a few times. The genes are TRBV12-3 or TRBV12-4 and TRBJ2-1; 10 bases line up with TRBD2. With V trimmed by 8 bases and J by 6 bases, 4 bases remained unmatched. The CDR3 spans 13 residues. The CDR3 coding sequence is TGTGCCAGCTCTAGCGGGAGCGTCAATGAGCAGTTCTTC. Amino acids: CASSSGSVNEQFF.